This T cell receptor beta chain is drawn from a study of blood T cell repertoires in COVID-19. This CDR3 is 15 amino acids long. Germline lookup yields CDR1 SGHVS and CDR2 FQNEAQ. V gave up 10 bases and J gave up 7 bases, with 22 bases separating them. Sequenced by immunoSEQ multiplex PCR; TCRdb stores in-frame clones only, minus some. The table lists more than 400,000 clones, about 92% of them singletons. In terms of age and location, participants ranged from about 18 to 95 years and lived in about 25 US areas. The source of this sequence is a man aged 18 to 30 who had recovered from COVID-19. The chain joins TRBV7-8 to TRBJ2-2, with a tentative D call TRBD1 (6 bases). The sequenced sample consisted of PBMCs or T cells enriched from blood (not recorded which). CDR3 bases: TGTGCCACCCCGAGGGGGACCCTGCTCAGCGGGGAGCTGTTTTTT. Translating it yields CATPRGTLLSGELFF.